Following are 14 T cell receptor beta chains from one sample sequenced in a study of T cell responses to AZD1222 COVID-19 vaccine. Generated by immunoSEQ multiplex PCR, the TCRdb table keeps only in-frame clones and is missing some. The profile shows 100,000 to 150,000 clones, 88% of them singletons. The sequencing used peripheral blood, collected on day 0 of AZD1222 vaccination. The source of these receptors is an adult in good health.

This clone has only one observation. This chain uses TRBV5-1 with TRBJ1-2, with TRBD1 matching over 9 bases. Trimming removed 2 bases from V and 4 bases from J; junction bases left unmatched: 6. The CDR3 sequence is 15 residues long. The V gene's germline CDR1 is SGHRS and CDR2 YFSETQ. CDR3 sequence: CASSFRDRETYGYTF. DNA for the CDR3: TGCGCCAGCAGCTTCCGGGACAGGGAGACCTATGGCTACACCTTC.

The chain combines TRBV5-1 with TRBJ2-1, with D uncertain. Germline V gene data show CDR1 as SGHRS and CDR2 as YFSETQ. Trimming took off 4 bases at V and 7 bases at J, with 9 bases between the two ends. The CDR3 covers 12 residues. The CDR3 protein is CASSPGRNEQFF. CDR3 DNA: TGCGCCAGCAGCCCCGGACGTAATGAGCAGTTCTTC.

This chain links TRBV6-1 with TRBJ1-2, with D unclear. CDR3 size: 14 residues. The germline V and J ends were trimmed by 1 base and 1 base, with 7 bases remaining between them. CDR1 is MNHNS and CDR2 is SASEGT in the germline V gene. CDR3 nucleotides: TGTGCCAGCAGTGAAGGCCAGCATAACTATGGCTACACCTTC. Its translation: CASSEGQHNYGYTF.

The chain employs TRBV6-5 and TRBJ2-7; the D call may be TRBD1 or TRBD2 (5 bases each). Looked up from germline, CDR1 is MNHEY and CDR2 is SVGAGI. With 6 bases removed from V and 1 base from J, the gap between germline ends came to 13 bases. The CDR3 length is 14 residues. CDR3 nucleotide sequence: TGTGCCAGCAGACCCGGGACGGATTCCTACGAGCAGTACTTC. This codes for CASRPGTDSYEQYF.

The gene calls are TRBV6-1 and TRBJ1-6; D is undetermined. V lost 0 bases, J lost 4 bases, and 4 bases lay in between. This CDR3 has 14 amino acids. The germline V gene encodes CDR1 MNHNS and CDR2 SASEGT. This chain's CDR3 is CASSEANYNSPLHF. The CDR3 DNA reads TGTGCCAGCAGTGAAGCAAATTATAATTCACCCCTCCACTTT.

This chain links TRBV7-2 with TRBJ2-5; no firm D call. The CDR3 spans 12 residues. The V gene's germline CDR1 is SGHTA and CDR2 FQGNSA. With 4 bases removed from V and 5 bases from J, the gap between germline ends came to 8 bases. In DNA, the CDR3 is TGTGCCAGCAGCTCCCCGGAGGAGACCCAGTACTTC. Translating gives CASSSPEETQYF.

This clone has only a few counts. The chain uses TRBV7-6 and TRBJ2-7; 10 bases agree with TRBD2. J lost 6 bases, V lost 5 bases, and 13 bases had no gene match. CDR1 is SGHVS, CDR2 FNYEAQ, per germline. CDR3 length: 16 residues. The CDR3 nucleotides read TGTGCCAGCAGCCAAACCACCCGGACTAGCGGCGGCGAGCAGTACTTC. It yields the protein CASSQTTRTSGGEQYF.

The CDR3 DNA reads as TGTGCCAGCTCACCGGGACAGGGCATATATGGCTACACCTTC. It encodes CASSPGQGIYGYTF. The J gene is TRBJ1-2, the V gene TRBV18, with 9 bases lining up with TRBD1. Per germline, CDR1 KGHSH and CDR2 LQKENI. Trimming took 3 bases from V and 5 from J; bases not matched to a gene: 4. This CDR3 region has 14 residues.

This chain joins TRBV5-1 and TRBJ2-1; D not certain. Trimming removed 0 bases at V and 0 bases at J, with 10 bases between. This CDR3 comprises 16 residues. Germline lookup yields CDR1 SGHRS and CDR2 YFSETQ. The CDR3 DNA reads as TGCGCCAGCAGCTTGGTTGGCGGCAGCTCCTACAATGAGCAGTTCTTC. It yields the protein CASSLVGGSSYNEQFF.

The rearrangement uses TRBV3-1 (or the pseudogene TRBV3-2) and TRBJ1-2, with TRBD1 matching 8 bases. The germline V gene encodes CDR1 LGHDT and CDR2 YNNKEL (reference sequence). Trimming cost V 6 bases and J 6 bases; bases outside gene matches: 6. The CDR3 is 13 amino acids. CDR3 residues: CASRKGQGDGYTF. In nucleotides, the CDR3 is TGTGCCAGCAGAAAAGGACAGGGTGATGGCTACACCTTC.

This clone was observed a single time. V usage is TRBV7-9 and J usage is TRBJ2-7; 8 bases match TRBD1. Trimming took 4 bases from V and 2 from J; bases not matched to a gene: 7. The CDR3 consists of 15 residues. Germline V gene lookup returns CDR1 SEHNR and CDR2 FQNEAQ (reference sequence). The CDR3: CASSSLGQGPYEQYF. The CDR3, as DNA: TGTGCCAGCAGCTCCCTTGGACAGGGCCCCTACGAGCAGTACTTC.

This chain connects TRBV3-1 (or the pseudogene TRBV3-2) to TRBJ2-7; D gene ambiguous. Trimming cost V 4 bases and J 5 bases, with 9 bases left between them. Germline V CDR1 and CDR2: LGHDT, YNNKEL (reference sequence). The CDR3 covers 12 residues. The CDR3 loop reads CASSPFGDEQYF. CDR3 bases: TGTGCCAGCAGCCCCTTTGGTGACGAGCAGTACTTC.

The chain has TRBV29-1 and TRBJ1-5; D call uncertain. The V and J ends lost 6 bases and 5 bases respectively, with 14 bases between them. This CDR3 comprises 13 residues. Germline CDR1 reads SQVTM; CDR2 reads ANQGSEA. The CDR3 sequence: CSVAAGVDQPQHF. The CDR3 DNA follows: TGCAGCGTGGCGGCGGGTGTGGATCAGCCCCAGCATTTT. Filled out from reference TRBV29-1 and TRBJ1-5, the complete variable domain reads SAVISQKPSRDICQRGTSLTIQCQVDSQVTMMFWYRQQPGQSLTLIATANQGSEATYESGFVIDKFPISRPNLTFSTLTVSNMSPEDSSIYLCSVAAGVDQPQHFGDGTRLSIL.

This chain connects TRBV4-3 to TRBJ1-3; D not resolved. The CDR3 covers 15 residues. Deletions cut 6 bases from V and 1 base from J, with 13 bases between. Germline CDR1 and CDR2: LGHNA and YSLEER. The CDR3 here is CASSPAQSSGNTIYF. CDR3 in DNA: TGCGCCAGCAGTCCGGCACAGTCTTCTGGAAACACCATATATTTT.